This T cell receptor (beta chain) was found in a study of T cells in Graves' hyperthyroidism and ophthalmopathy. Amplified regions were TCR beta CDR3 sequences from RNA transcripts. The HTBI primer set served for first-round RT-PCR of the TCR CDR3. TCRdb fed the multiplex PCR reads into MiXCR, producing one record per CDR3 protein. The repertoire holds 550,000 to 700,000 distinct CDR3 sequences, with around 15% as singletons. This clonotype was found many times. Specimen: blood. This sequence was found in a middle-aged woman with Graves' ophthalmopathy.

This CDR3 is CASSSRVNYGYTF. The CDR3 DNA reads as TGTGCCAGCAGCTCCAGGGTTAACTATGGCTACACCTTC. The gene calls are TRBV7-2 and TRBJ1-2; a weak D match, TRBD1 (5 bases). Per germline, CDR1 SGHTA and CDR2 FQGNSA. CDR3 length: 13 residues. V was clipped by 4 bases and J by 1 base, with 7 bases between them.